The next 6 T cell receptor beta chains were all read from a single sample in a study of T cell responses to AZD1222 COVID-19 vaccine. The table came from immunoSEQ multiplex PCR; TCRdb's copy has only in-frame clones and leaves some out. The sample has approximately 130,000 clones, roughly nine tenths seen once. The sequencing here drew on peripheral blood, taken 28 days after the second AZD1222 dose. These receptors originate from an adult who received the AZD1222 COVID-19 vaccine.

J is TRBJ2-7 and V is TRBV9; 10 nucleotides align to TRBD2. The CDR3 extends over 14 amino acids. Trimming took 0 bases from V and 3 from J; bases not matched to a gene: 0. The germline gives CDR1 SGDLS, CDR2 YYNGEE. CDR3 sequence: CASSVVAGGYEQYF. Written as DNA, the CDR3 is TGTGCCAGCAGCGTAGTAGCGGGGGGCTACGAGCAGTACTTC.

This sequence joins TRBV5-1 and TRBJ2-5, with a tentative D call TRBD1 (6 bases). CDR1 is SGHRS, CDR2 YFSETQ, per germline. Trimming took 4 bases from V and 2 from J, leaving 12 bases between them. This CDR3 contains 14 residues. CDR3 DNA: TGCGCCAGCAGCCGGGGACAAGTACAAGAGACCCAGTACTTC. Its protein product is CASSRGQVQETQYF.

V usage is TRBV9 and J usage is TRBJ2-2; 10 bases match TRBD1. Germline CDR1 is SGDLS and CDR2 is YYNGEE. Trimming at V came to 2 bases and at J to 2 bases, leaving 6 bases not matched to a gene. The CDR3 length is 17 residues. CDR3 residues: CASSVQRDRGNTGELFF. In DNA, the CDR3 is TGTGCCAGCAGCGTGCAGCGGGACAGGGGAAACACCGGGGAGCTGTTTTTT.

This clone was detected only once. The chain has TRBV6-5 and TRBJ1-1; 11 bases match TRBD1. Germline V gives CDR1 MNHEY, CDR2 SVGAGI. The CDR3 spans 14 residues. V shed 10 bases, J shed 5 bases, and the junction held 9 bases outside the gene matches. CDR3 amino acids: CATRTGGAGTEAFF. CDR3 nucleotides: TGTGCCACCAGGACAGGGGGCGCGGGAACTGAAGCTTTCTTT.

The sample holds one count of this clone. The chain couples TRBV7-2 to TRBJ1-2, with a tentative D call TRBD1 (6 bases). Germline lookup yields CDR1 SGHTA and CDR2 FQGNSA. V lost 5 bases and J 4 bases, leaving 14 bases between the germline ends. The CDR3 totals 14 residues. The CDR3 sequence: CASSTRQAVYGYTF. CDR3 bases: TGTGCCAGCAGCACCAGACAGGCGGTCTATGGCTACACCTTC.

The CDR3 spells CASSLKVKPRSYNEQFF. In DNA, the CDR3 is TGTGCCAGCAGCTTAAAGGTTAAGCCGCGCTCCTACAATGAGCAGTTCTTC. V and J are TRBV7-2 and TRBJ2-1; D uncertain. Germline-derived CDR1 and CDR2 are SGHTA and FQGNSA. Trimming stripped 2 bases from V and 0 bases from J, with 14 bases between. The CDR3 length is 17 residues. Together with reference TRBV7-2 and TRBJ2-1, the CDR3 gives the full variable domain: GAGVSQSPSNKVTEKGKDVELRCDPISGHTALYWYRQSLGQGLEFLIYFQGNSAPDKSGLPSDRFSAERTGGSVSTLTIQRTQQEDSAVYLCASSLKVKPRSYNEQFFGPGTRLTVL.